One sample yielded the 10 T cell receptor beta chains listed below, sequenced in a study of blood T cell repertoires in COVID-19. Some clones are missing from TCRdb's copy, which holds only in-frame ones; the method was immunoSEQ multiplex PCR. The sample includes 15,000 or so clones, 80% to 95% seen only once; the top ten take approximately 7.1%. Sequencing was carried out using peripheral blood. The receptors were sampled from a human donor with active COVID-19. The donor label of this sample is uncertain.

V and J are TRBV5-6 and TRBJ2-7; no firm D call. V lost 3 bases and J 2 bases, leaving 15 bases between the germline ends. CDR3 size: 15 residues. Germline V gene sequence: CDR1 SGHDT, CDR2 YYEEEE. The CDR3 region is CASSSLRLMTYEQYF. The CDR3 coding sequence is TGTGCCAGCAGCTCCCTGAGGCTGATGACCTACGAGCAGTACTTC.

In its sample, this clone was seen once. The V gene is TRBV3-1 (or the pseudogene TRBV3-2), the J gene TRBJ2-7; D perhaps matches TRBD2 (5 bases). The CDR3 sequence is 15 residues long. Per germline, CDR1 LGHDT and CDR2 YNNKEL (reference sequence). V dropped 1 base and J dropped 0 bases, with 10 bases sitting between them. CDR3 loop: CASSQVSGNSYEQYF. CDR3 coding DNA: TGTGCCAGCAGCCAAGTTTCGGGAAACTCCTACGAGCAGTACTTC.

In its sample, this clone was seen once. The CDR3 reads CASRRDRVTNEKLFF. CDR3 nucleotide sequence: TGTGCCAGCAGAAGAGACAGGGTAACTAATGAAAAACTGTTTTTT. The chain uses TRBV7-9 and TRBJ1-4, with 7 bases lining up with TRBD1. CDR3 length equals 15 residues. Germline V gene data show CDR1 as SEHNR and CDR2 as FQNEAQ (reference sequence). V dropped 6 bases and J dropped 1; count of bases not matched to a gene: 5.

The chain combines TRBV18 with TRBJ1-2; 10 bases map to TRBD1. Germline-derived CDR1 and CDR2 are KGHSH and LQKENI. The V and J ends lost 3 bases and 6 bases, in that order; junction bases with no gene match: 7. The CDR3 runs to 15 residues. The CDR3 bases are TGTGCCAGCTCACCGGTCGCCGGGACAGGGGATGGCTACACCTTC. Translated, it gives CASSPVAGTGDGYTF.

This chain joins TRBV27 and TRBJ2-7, with a weak D call TRBD1 (7 bases). The germline V gene encodes CDR1 MNHEY and CDR2 SMNVEV (reference sequence). V shed 2 bases and J shed 3 bases, with 17 bases lying between them. The CDR3 spans 16 residues. Here the CDR3 DNA reads TGTGCCAGCAGTTTAGCGGGACAGAATAAAAACTACGAGCAGTACTTC. This gives the protein CASSLAGQNKNYEQYF.

The rearrangement links TRBV7-9 to TRBJ2-7, with 12 bases identical to TRBD2. There are 17 residues in the CDR3. From germline, CDR1 is SEHNR and CDR2 FQNEAQ (reference sequence). Trimming at V came to 3 bases and at J to 5 bases, leaving 11 bases not matched to a gene. CDR3 region: CASSLPRRTSGTHEQYF. In DNA, the CDR3 is TGTGCCAGCAGCTTGCCGCGCAGGACTAGCGGGACACACGAGCAGTACTTC.

The chain carries TRBV4-1 and TRBJ2-5; D uncertain. CDR3 length: 14 residues. Per the germline V gene, CDR1 is MGHRA and CDR2 is YSYEKL. Trimming stripped 3 bases from V and 1 base from J, with 9 bases between. CDR3 in amino acids: CASSHPGSQETQYF. The CDR3 DNA reads TGCGCCAGCAGCCATCCCGGGTCCCAAGAGACCCAGTACTTC.

The chain joins TRBV6-5 to TRBJ1-1; weak D call: TRBD1 (5 bases). Trimming left V 2 bases short and J 4 bases short, with 14 bases between. Germline CDR1 reads MNHEY; CDR2 reads SVGAGI. The CDR3 spans 15 residues. The CDR3 DNA sequence: TGTGCCAGCAGTTACGGGACCGCGGGGGTCACTGAAGCTTTCTTT. Protein: CASSYGTAGVTEAFF.

V and J are TRBV30 and TRBJ1-2; no clear D. Trimming stripped 2 bases from V and 7 bases from J, with 14 bases between. Per germline, CDR1 GTSNPN and CDR2 SVGIG (reference sequence). The CDR3 loop spans 13 amino acids. The chain's CDR3 is CAWSIARPPGYTF. The CDR3 bases are TGTGCCTGGAGTATCGCGCGCCCTCCTGGCTACACCTTC.

V is TRBV3-1 (or the pseudogene TRBV3-2) and J is TRBJ2-7; D might be TRBD2 (5 bases). This CDR3 has 13 residues. Germline CDR1 is LGHDT and CDR2 is YNNKEL (reference sequence). Between the trimmed V and J ends, which lost 5 bases and 4 bases, there was a span of 12 bases. In DNA, the CDR3 is TGTGCCAGCAGCGCCGGCAGGACTTACGAGCAGTACTTC. Translation: CASSAGRTYEQYF.